The present TCR beta chain was sequenced within a study of T cells after yellow fever vaccination (dated by TCRdb to between 2018 and 2020). Some background on the complete study: The SMART-Seq v4 Ultra Low Input RNA kit was used to prepare libraries from fractions with low cell numbers. To track T-cell clones before and after primary and booster YFV17D yellow fever vaccination, bulk TCR alpha and beta repertoires were sequenced longitudinally. Bulk PBMC replicates and cell subsets were isolated from blood drawn at multiple timepoints before and after both primary and secondary immunization. Two healthy male donors, one aged 18 to 29 and one aged 30 to 39 years, were included in the cohort.

From the cysteine up to the phenylalanine, the CDR3 has a length of 16 residues. Solely the CDR3 DNA is kept, with 48 bases framed from the first base. TCR cDNA was synthesized by 5'RACE template switching, through which a universal primer site and unique molecular identifiers were introduced. cDNA synthesis was primed from both the TCR alpha and TCR beta constant segments. Library amplification involved two PCR steps, and the second step added sample barcodes and sequencing adapters. Libraries were sequenced on Illumina HiSeq 2500 (2x100 bp) or NovaSeq (2x150 bp). Regarding the original processing steps: MIGEC was used to demultiplex reads and collapse the reads into UMI consensus sequences, and MiXCR was used for V(D)J alignment. Clonotypes responding to the vaccine were identified with edgeR on replicate PBMC samples, with the criteria of FDR below 0.01 and a log2 fold change above 5 up to day 15. Each bulk clonotype received a CD4 or CD8 identity based on whether the sequenced CD4 or CD8 repertoire contained that clonotype at higher abundance. Clonotypes enriched at least 10-fold in dextramer-positive versus dextramer-negative fractions were classed as NS4B-specific, and CD4-biased clonotypes were left out. The public reads were reprocessed in TCRdb via fastp at Q25 and MiXCR, keeping in-frame beta chains. Each entry is one CDR3 protein sequence, shown with its most common DNA and genes. For this entry, the V and J calls and clone size follow TCRdb and not the study's own pipeline. In all, the sample holds under 55,000 distinct CDR3 sequences, and 6.8% of those were seen once. The ten largest clones represent approximately 16% of the sample.

Overall results and qualifications from the work: The secondary T-cell response was weaker than the primary response but faster, peaking on day 5 instead of day 15. Computational filtering was required because FACS-sorted repertoires could contain abundant contaminating clonotypes from the bulk population. Most clones expanded after primary vaccination were re-detected after the booster (96% of CD4 and around 86% of CD8), suggesting broad memory maintenance. A small fraction of clonotypes showed up in both the CD4 and CD8 compartments, probably as a result of convergent recombination. Because only a couple of donors were included in the study, the extent to which the findings can be generalized is limited.

The sample's treatment or condition label is to be understood as: live attenuated yellow fever vaccine strain. PBMCs were isolated from peripheral blood using a standard Ficoll-Paque protocol. With anti-CD3 and anti-CD8 staining plus a dextramer loaded with the yellow fever NS4B epitope peptide, the researchers sorted epitope-specific CD8 T cells. TriZol was used to extract RNA from bulk PBMCs, from CD4 and CD8 fractions, and from dextramer-positive and dextramer-negative fractions. This clonotype was observed at least ten times. Per-nucleotide qualities are absent, and no much larger clonotype sits a single base away.

The material was CD8+ T cells not binding an NS4B(214-222) dextramer, sorted from PBMCs, obtained 45 days after the yellow fever booster vaccination. The cell subset or site tag for this specimen amounts to: NS4B epitope dextramer-negative CD8 T cells. The clonotype was recovered from a man aged 25-45 years who received the YFV17D yellow fever vaccine. The receptor chain draws on TRBV21-1 and TRBJ2-5; TRBD2 reflects the table's D call only, with no check against the DNA. TRBV21-1 is a pseudogene locus. CDR3 reads: CASSKGAGRAGETQYF. The DNA reads TGTGCCAGCAGCAAAGGGGCCGGGAGGGCGGGAGAGACCCAGTACTTC.